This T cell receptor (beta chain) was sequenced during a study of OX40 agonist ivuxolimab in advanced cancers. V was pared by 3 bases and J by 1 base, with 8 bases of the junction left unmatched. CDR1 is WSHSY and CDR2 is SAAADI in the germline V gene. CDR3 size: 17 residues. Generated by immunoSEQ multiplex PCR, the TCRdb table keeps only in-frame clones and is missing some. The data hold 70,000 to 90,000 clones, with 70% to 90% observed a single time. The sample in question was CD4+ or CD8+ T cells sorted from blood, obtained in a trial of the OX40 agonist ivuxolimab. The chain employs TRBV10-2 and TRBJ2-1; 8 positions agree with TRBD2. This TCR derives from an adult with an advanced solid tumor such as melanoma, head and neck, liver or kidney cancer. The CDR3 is CASSDFSGRGSYNEQFF. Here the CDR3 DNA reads TGCGCCAGCAGTGATTTCAGCGGGAGAGGTTCCTACAATGAGCAGTTCTTC.